A selection of T cell receptor beta chains follows, all from one sample in a study of blood T cell repertoires in COVID-19. The repertoire was sequenced with immunoSEQ multiplex PCR; TCRdb's copy has only in-frame clones and lacks some. The sample has 45,000 to 70,000 clones, about 81% seen once. Specimen: peripheral blood. The source of these receptors is a woman aged 55-69 years with acute or convalescent COVID-19. The CDR3 runs from the conserved cysteine through the conserved F or W. The D gene is left open where the match is weak. Some rows mark clone size as missing; the rest say once, few, many or name a class of expanded clone.

- | - | TRBJ2-5 | TRBV4-3 | CASSQTRVATQYF | TGCGCCAGCAGCCAAACTAGAGTCGCGACCCAGTACTTC
TRBD1 | - | TRBJ1-5 | TRBV7-2 | CASSQTGGVQPQHF | TGTGCCAGCAGCCAGACAGGGGGAGTGCAGCCCCAGCATTTT
- | - | TRBJ2-7 | TRBV18 | CASSHKDRRYEQYF | TGTGCCAGCTCCCATAAAGACAGGCGCTACGAGCAGTACTTC
- | - | TRBJ1-2 | TRBV5-1 | CASSLNRGYGYTF | TGCGCCAGCAGCTTGAATCGGGGGTATGGCTACACCTTC
- | - | TRBJ1-2 | TRBV7-2 | CASSDRPNYGYTF | TGTGCCAGCTCCGACAGACCTAACTATGGCTACACCTTC
- | - | TRBJ1-4 | TRBV7-9 | CASSLGAVGTSWEKLFF | TGTGCCAGCAGCTTAGGGGCCGTAGGGACATCTTGGGAAAAACTGTTTTTT
TRBD1 | - | TRBJ2-5 | TRBV10-3 | CAISNTGGTQETQYF | TGTGCCATCAGCAATACAGGGGGGACCCAAGAGACCCAGTACTTC
- | - | TRBJ1-4 | TRBV11-2 | CASSLDWQGSNEKLFF | TGTGCCAGCAGCTTAGACTGGCAGGGCTCGAATGAAAAACTGTTTTTT
- | - | TRBJ1-3 | TRBV3-1/TRBV3-2 | CASSLQGSSGNTIYF | TGTGCCAGCAGTTTACAGGGAAGCTCTGGAAACACCATATATTTT
TRBD2 | - | TRBJ2-1 | TRBV7-6 | CASSLFGTSGAYTDEQFF | TGTGCCAGCAGCTTGTTCGGGACTAGCGGGGCTTATACGGATGAGCAGTTCTTC
- | - | TRBJ1-6 | TRBV27 | CASSFPGVNSPLHF | TGTGCCAGCAGTTTTCCGGGGGTTAATTCACCCCTCCACTTT
- | - | TRBJ1-5 | TRBV5-5 | CASSSSSGNQPQHF | TGTGCCAGCAGCTCCTCCTCTGGCAATCAGCCCCAGCATTTT
TRBD2 | - | TRBJ2-2 | TRBV5-1 | CASSLVTGGINTGELFF | TGCGCCAGCAGCTTGGTCACGGGGGGGATTAACACCGGGGAGCTGTTTTTT
TRBD1 | few | TRBJ1-2 | TRBV7-9 | CASTGDREFFNYGYTF | TGTGCCAGCACTGGGGACAGGGAATTTTTTAACTATGGCTACACCTTC
TRBD1 | - | TRBJ1-1 | TRBV7-3 | CASSPDRDTEAFF | TGTGCCAGCAGCCCGGACAGGGACACTGAAGCTTTCTTT
- | - | TRBJ2-3 | TRBV11-2 | CASSFGGTDTQYF | TGTGCCAGCAGCTTCGGGGGCACAGATACGCAGTATTTT
TRBD1 | - | TRBJ1-2 | TRBV7-2 | CASSFGTVYYGYTF | TGTGCCAGCAGCTTCGGGACAGTATACTATGGCTACACCTTC
- | few | TRBJ1-2 | TRBV11-2 | CASSQSRGNYGYTF | TGTGCCAGCAGCCAGTCCAGGGGCAACTATGGCTACACCTTC
- | - | TRBJ2-2 | TRBV7-2 | CASSLRSTGELFF | TGTGCCAGCAGCTTGAGGTCCACCGGGGAGCTGTTTTTT
TRBD1 | - | TRBJ2-7 | TRBV19 | CASSIKDREYEQYF | TGTGCCAGTAGTATTAAGGACAGGGAGTACGAGCAGTACTTC
- | - | TRBJ2-3 | TRBV2 | CASSEIGFAGLSTDTQYF | TGTGCCAGCAGTGAAATCGGTTTTGCAGGGCTCAGCACAGATACGCAGTATTTT
- | - | TRBJ2-7 | TRBV6-2/TRBV6-3 | CASSYSKIASEQYF | TGTGCCAGCAGTTACTCGAAGATAGCCAGCGAGCAGTACTTC
- | - | TRBJ1-2 | TRBV25-1 | CATGFGEPLHGYTF | TGTGCCACAGGGTTCGGTGAGCCTTTACATGGCTACACCTTC
- | many | TRBJ1-3 | TRBV30 | CAWRNRAGNTIYF | TGTGCCTGGAGGAACAGGGCTGGAAACACCATATATTTT
- | - | TRBJ2-3 | TRBV7-2 | CASSLPQTDTQYF | TGTGCCAGCAGCCTCCCCCAGACAGATACGCAGTATTTT